This TCR beta chain was profiled in a study of long-term antiretroviral therapy in people with HIV. Per germline, CDR1 MDHEN and CDR2 SYDVKM. V lost 7 bases, J lost 4 bases, and 16 bases lay in between. This CDR3 is built from 14 residues. This clone was recorded once. With survey level as its setting, the immunoSEQ assay was v3.0. The table came from immunoSEQ multiplex PCR; TCRdb's copy has only in-frame clones and leaves some out. The table includes 30,000 to 40,000 clones, around 75% detected once. The sequencing used unsorted PBMCs, collected 1.9 years after starting antiretroviral therapy. This sequence was found in a man aged 18-30 years with HIV. The chain recombines TRBV28 with TRBJ1-2; a weak D match, TRBD1 (6 bases). The CDR3 protein is CASNHREPPYGYTF. The CDR3 DNA reads as TGTGCCAGCAATCACAGGGAGCCCCCCTATGGCTACACCTTC.